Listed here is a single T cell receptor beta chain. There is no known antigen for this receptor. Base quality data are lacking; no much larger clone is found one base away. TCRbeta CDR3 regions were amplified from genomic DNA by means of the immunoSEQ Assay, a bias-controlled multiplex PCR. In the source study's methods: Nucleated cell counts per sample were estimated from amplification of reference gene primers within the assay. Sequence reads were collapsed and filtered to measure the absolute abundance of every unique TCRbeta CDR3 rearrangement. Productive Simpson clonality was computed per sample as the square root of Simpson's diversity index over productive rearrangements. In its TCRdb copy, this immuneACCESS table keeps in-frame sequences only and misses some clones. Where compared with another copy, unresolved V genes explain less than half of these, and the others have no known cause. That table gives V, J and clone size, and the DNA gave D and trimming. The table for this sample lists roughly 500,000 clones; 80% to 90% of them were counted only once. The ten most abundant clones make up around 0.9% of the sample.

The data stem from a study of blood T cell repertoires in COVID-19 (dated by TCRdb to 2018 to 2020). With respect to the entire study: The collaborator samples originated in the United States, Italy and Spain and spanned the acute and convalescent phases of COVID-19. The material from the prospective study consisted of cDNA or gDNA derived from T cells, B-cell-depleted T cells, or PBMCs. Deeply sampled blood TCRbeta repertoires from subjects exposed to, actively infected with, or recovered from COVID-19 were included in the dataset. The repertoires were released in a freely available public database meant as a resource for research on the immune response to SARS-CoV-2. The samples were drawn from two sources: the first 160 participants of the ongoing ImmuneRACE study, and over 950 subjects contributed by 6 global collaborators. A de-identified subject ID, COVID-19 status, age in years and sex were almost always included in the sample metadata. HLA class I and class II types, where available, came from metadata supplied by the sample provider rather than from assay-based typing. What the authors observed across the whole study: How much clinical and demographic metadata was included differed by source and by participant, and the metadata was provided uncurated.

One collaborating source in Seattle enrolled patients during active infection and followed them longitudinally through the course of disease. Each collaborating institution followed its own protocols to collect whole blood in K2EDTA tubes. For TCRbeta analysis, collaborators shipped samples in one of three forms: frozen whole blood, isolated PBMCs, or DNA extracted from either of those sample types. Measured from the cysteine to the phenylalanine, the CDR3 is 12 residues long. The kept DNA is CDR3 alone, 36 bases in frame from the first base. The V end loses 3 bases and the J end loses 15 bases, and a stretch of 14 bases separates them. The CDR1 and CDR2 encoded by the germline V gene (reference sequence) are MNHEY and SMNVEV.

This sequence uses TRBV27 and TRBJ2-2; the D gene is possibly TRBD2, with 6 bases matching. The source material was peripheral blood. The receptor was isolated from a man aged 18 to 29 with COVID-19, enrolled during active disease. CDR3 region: CASSFGAGGMFF. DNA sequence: TGTGCCAGCAGTTTCGGGGCAGGAGGGATGTTTTTT.